These T cell receptor beta chains were read from a single sample in a study of breast tumors, draining lymph nodes, adjacent tissues. TCRdb redid the calling of the multiplex PCR reads with MiXCR, one entry per CDR3 protein. The sample shows more than 50,000 distinct CDR3 sequences, approximately 54% of them seen only once. The sample was breast tumor tissue. These receptor sequences come from a female donor with breast cancer. Some clones in this sample may be carry-over from other donors' samples. CDR3s include the opening cysteine and the closing phenylalanine or tryptophan. The D gene is left open where the match is weak. Expanded clones are given a class, and other clones once, few, many or no size at all.

NA | TRBJ2-1 | TRBV7-2 | 14 | NA | CASTRRQGWNEQFF | TGTGCCAGCACCCGGCGGCAGGGATGGAATGAGCAGTTCTTC
NA | TRBJ2-2 | TRBV11-2 | 15 | NA | CASSPGRLNTGELFF | TGTGCCAGCAGCCCCGGACGGCTGAACACCGGGGAGCTGTTTTTT
NA | TRBJ2-1 | TRBV6-5 | 14 | NA | CASSSGQRYNEQFF | TGTGCCAGCAGTTCCGGGCAGCGGTATAATGAGCAGTTCTTC
NA | TRBJ2-3 | TRBV11-3 | 12 | NA | CASSFLGDTQYF | TGTGCCAGTAGTTTCCTCGGGGATACGCAGTATTTT
NA | TRBJ2-1 | TRBV13 | 15 | NA | CASTYGAEPPNEQCF | TGTGCCAGCACCTACGGGGCGGAACCCCCTAATGAGCAGTGCTTC
NA | TRBJ2-7 | TRBV3-1 | 14 | NA | CAGSPGPSSYEQYF | TGCGCCGGCAGCCCAGGGCCGAGCTCCTACGAGCAGTACTTC
NA | TRBJ2-6 | TRBV2 | 18 | TRBD2 | CASSGDLAGAAGANVLTF | TGTGCCAGCAGTGGCGACTTAGCGGGAGCCGCTGGGGCCAACGTCCTGACTTTC
NA | TRBJ1-4 | TRBV5-1 | 15 | NA | CASSLGAVNSGKLFF | TGCGCCAGCAGCTTGGGCGCGGTTAACTCTGGAAAACTGTTTTTT
NA | TRBJ1-6 | TRBV3-1 | 13 | NA | CASSQALNSPLHF | TGTGCCAGCAGCCAAGCATTAAATTCACCCCTCCACTTT
NA | TRBJ2-5 | TRBV20-1 | 16 | TRBD2 | CSARDLTSGGVETQYF | TGCAGTGCTAGAGATCTGACTAGCGGGGGGGTAGAGACCCAGTACTTC
few | TRBJ2-3 | TRBV2 | 17 | NA | CASSEAGNRGRVDTQYF | TGTGCCAGCAGCGAAGCGGGGAACAGGGGTAGGGTGGATACGCAGTATTTT
few | TRBJ2-6 | TRBV20-1 | 16 | NA | CSARGDTGEGANVLTF | TGCAGTGCTAGAGGTGACACGGGAGAGGGGGCCAACGTCCTGACTTTC
NA | TRBJ2-2 | TRBV19 | 13 | NA | CASSRVLVGELFF | TGTGCCAGTAGTCGCGTACTAGTAGGGGAGCTGTTTTTT
NA | TRBJ2-7 | TRBV11-2 | 12 | NA | CASSAGSYEQYF | TGTGCCAGCAGCGCGGGGAGCTACGAGCAGTACTTC
many | TRBJ2-7 | TRBV11-1 | 16 | NA | CASSLMGRTGNNEQYF | TGTGCCAGCAGCCTAATGGGACGTACCGGAAATAACGAGCAGTACTTC
NA | TRBJ1-3 | TRBV19 | 12 | NA | CASSTRGNTIYF | TGTGCCAGTAGTACGCGGGGGAACACCATATATTTT
many | TRBJ2-5 | TRBV7-3 | 14 | TRBD2 | CASSPGLAGETQYF | TGTGCCAGCAGCCCCGGACTAGCGGGAGAGACCCAGTACTTC
NA | TRBJ1-3 | TRBV9 | 19 | NA | CASSVVPGTLPGSGNTIYF | TGCGCCAGCAGCGTAGTTCCAGGGACCCTTCCAGGCTCTGGAAACACCATATATTTT
once | TRBJ2-3 | TRBV20-1 | 17 | NA | CSARVPGPGAGTDTQYF | TGCAGTGCTAGAGTTCCGGGACCGGGGGCGGGTACAGATACGCAGTATTTT
NA | TRBJ1-4 | TRBV5-1 | 14 | NA | CASSLEGTNEKLFF | TGCGCCAGCAGCTTGGAAGGGACTAATGAAAAACTGTTTTTT
NA | TRBJ2-1 | TRBV29-1 | 13 | TRBD2 | CSASNPSGNEQFF | TGCAGTGCTAGTAATCCTAGCGGCAATGAGCAGTTCTTC
many | TRBJ1-2 | TRBV19 | 15 | NA | CASSMTALGRDGYTF | TGTGCCAGTAGTATGACCGCACTAGGCCGGGATGGCTACACCTTC
many | TRBJ2-2 | TRBV15 | 16 | NA | CATSRGGAANTGELFF | TGTGCCACCAGCAGGGGGGGGGCGGCGAACACCGGGGAGCTGTTTTTT
many | TRBJ2-3 | TRBV18 | 16 | TRBD2 | CASSPIAGGVEDTQYF | TGTGCCAGCTCACCAATAGCGGGAGGGGTTGAAGATACGCAGTATTTT
NA | TRBJ1-2 | TRBV9 | 14 | NA | CASSVARGIYGYTF | TGTGCCAGCAGCGTAGCAAGGGGGATCTATGGCTACACCTTC
medium-sized | TRBJ2-7 | TRBV20-1 | 14 | TRBD2 | CSATSGTSSYEQYF | TGCAGTGCTACCTCCGGGACTAGCTCCTACGAGCAGTACTTC
NA | TRBJ1-5 | TRBV6-1 | 15 | NA | CASSLAGGARQPQHF | TGTGCCAGCAGTCTTGCGGGGGGTGCGAGGCAGCCCCAGCATTTT
NA | TRBJ1-5 | TRBV9 | 15 | NA | CASSFFSRAVEPQHF | TGTGCCAGCAGCTTTTTCTCCAGGGCAGTGGAGCCCCAGCATTTT
NA | TRBJ2-1 | TRBV5-5 | 13 | NA | CASSLSFGYEQFF | TGTGCCAGCAGCTTATCGTTCGGGTATGAGCAGTTCTTC
many | TRBJ1-4 | TRBV6-6 | 14 | NA | CASSYGEEVEKLFF | TGTGCCAGCAGTTACGGGGAGGAAGTTGAAAAACTGTTTTTT
few | TRBJ2-7 | TRBV4-1 | 16 | TRBD1 | CASSQDPPGQGYEQYF | TGCGCCAGCAGCCAAGATCCACCGGGACAGGGGTACGAGCAGTACTTC
NA | TRBJ1-2 | TRBV2 | 19 | TRBD1 | CASSEGQGALISTNYGYTF | TGTGCCAGCAGTGAGGGACAGGGGGCACTTATTTCGACTAACTATGGCTACACCTTC
NA | TRBJ2-5 | TRBV2 | 15 | NA | CASSPQAGYQETQYF | TGTGCCAGCAGTCCTCAGGCCGGGTACCAAGAGACCCAGTACTTC
NA | TRBJ1-5 | TRBV6-6 | 17 | TRBD1 | CASSFRTDRGSNQPQHF | TGTGCCAGCAGTTTTCGTACGGACAGGGGAAGCAATCAGCCCCAGCATTTT
many | TRBJ1-6 | TRBV5-1 | 14 | TRBD1 | CASSPTGGNSPLHF | TGCGCCAGCAGCCCAACAGGGGGTAATTCACCCCTCCACTTT
NA | TRBJ2-2 | TRBV29-1 | 12 | NA | CSVEDLGGELFF | TGCAGCGTTGAAGATCTAGGCGGGGAGCTGTTTTTT
NA | TRBJ2-5 | TRBV19 | 18 | NA | CASSIDSTGLGSLGTQYF | TGTGCCAGTAGTATAGATTCTACTGGCTTAGGGTCCTTGGGGACCCAGTACTTC
many | TRBJ2-7 | TRBV20-1 | 13 | TRBD1 | CSALRTGTYEQYF | TGCAGTGCCTTACGGACAGGAACCTACGAGCAGTACTTC
NA | TRBJ2-7 | TRBV7-3 | 15 | TRBD1 | CASSVRGQGGHEQYF | TGTGCCAGCAGCGTACGGGGACAGGGAGGCCACGAGCAGTACTTC
NA | TRBJ2-5 | TRBV20-1 | 12 | NA | CSASPWRETQYF | TGCAGTGCTAGTCCCTGGAGGGAGACCCAGTACTTC
NA | TRBJ2-5 | TRBV20-1 | 15 | TRBD2 | CSARASGLVAETQYF | TGCAGTGCTAGAGCTAGCGGGCTCGTCGCCGAGACCCAGTACTTC
NA | TRBJ2-7 | TRBV7-6 | 12 | TRBD2 | CARLAGPYEQYF | TGTGCTAGACTAGCGGGCCCCTACGAGCAGTACTTC